A single TCR beta chain is shown here with its context. Generated by immunoSEQ multiplex PCR, the TCRdb table keeps only in-frame clones and is missing some. The top ten clones hold more than 9% of a sample with around 27,000 clones, almost 85% of them seen once. The CDR3 has 12 residues. Germline V CDR1 and CDR2: MGHRA, YSYEKL. V gave up 0 bases and J gave up 5 bases, with 5 bases separating them. The record originates from a study of PD-1 blockade in classical Hodgkin lymphoma. Each patient's relapse followed autologous stem cell transplantation, and brentuximab vedotin exposure varied. The source of this sequence is a human donor with classical Hodgkin lymphoma. V is TRBV4-1 and J is TRBJ2-7; D is ambiguous. This specimen consisted of peripheral blood mononuclear cells (PBMCs), obtained before the second cycle of nivolumab. The CDR3 sequence: CASSQDGHEQYF. CDR3 DNA: TGCGCCAGCAGCCAAGATGGTCACGAGCAGTACTTC.